The 11 T cell receptor beta chains reported below all come from one sample, sequenced in a study of T cell clones after liver transplantation. Generated by immunoSEQ multiplex PCR, the TCRdb table keeps only in-frame clones and is missing some. The sample holds 65,000 to 90,000 clones; roughly 90% are singletons and the top ten take 2.7%. Specimen: CD4+ T cells from blood, collected before liver transplant. These receptors were obtained from a human donor who received a liver transplant.

In its sample, this clone was seen a few times. The chain uses TRBV2 and TRBJ1-1; D is undetermined. CDR3 length: 11 residues. Trimming took off 4 bases at V and 7 bases at J, with 7 bases between the two ends. CDR1 and CDR2 from the germline V gene are SNHLY and FYNNEI. DNA for the CDR3: TGTGCCAGCAGTGTGACGTTTGAAGCTTTCTTT. Encoded protein: CASSVTFEAFF. The full variable domain, rest sourced from reference TRBV2 and TRBJ1-1, is EPEVTQTPSHQVTQMGQEVILRCVPISNHLYFYWYRQILGQKVEFLVSFYNNEISEKSEIFDDQFSVERPDGSNFTLKIRSTKLEDSAMYFCASSVTFEAFFGQGTRLTVV.

The rearrangement links TRBV2 to TRBJ2-5; a weak D match, TRBD2 (5 bases). Deletions cut 8 bases from V and 5 bases from J, with 9 bases between. This CDR3 is built from 11 residues. Germline V gene lookup returns CDR1 SNHLY and CDR2 FYNNEI. The CDR3 bases are TGTGCCAGCGGACTTGGCGAGACCCAGTACTTC. It specifies CASGLGETQYF.

The chain is built from TRBV5-6 and TRBJ2-1; 13 bases are a match to TRBD2. Per germline, CDR1 SGHDT and CDR2 YYEEEE. The ends lost 4 bases at V and 4 bases at J; junction bases unmatched: 8. The CDR3 loop spans 17 amino acids. The CDR3 DNA sequence: TGTGCCAGCAGCCCACGGACTAGCGGGAGTGTATACAATGAGCAGTTCTTC. Its translation: CASSPRTSGSVYNEQFF.

In the case of this clone: Other DNA sequences from this sample encode an identical CDR3 as well. The chain joins TRBV5-1 to TRBJ1-1; tentatively, D is TRBD1 (6 bases). The germline gives CDR1 SGHRS, CDR2 YFSETQ. The V gene lost 8 bases and the J gene lost 3 bases, with 11 bases spanning the gap. The CDR3 has 12 residues. The CDR3: CASSTGYTEAFF. As DNA, the CDR3 is TGCGCCAGTAGCACAGGGTACACTGAAGCTTTCTTT.

This clone was detected only a few times. The genes are TRBV2 and TRBJ1-5; perhaps TRBD1 as D (6 bases). Per germline, CDR1 SNHLY and CDR2 FYNNEI. The V end was cut by 6 bases, the J end by 3 bases, with 12 bases between. The length of the CDR3 is 14 residues. The CDR3 coding sequence is TGTGCCAGCAGCGCCGGACAGAACAATCAGCCCCAGCATTTT. This gives the protein CASSAGQNNQPQHF.

This clone was picked up one time. V gene TRBV19 combines with J gene TRBJ2-3, with D possibly matching TRBD2 (5 bases). V was trimmed by 5 bases and J by 2 bases, leaving 11 bases between them. Germline V lookup: CDR1 LNHDA, CDR2 SQIVND (reference sequence). This CDR3 has 14 residues. The CDR3, as DNA: TGTGCCAGTAGTGTCACGGGGTCCACAGATACGCAGTATTTT. Its translation is CASSVTGSTDTQYF. Full variable domain (outside the CDR3, taken from reference TRBV19 and TRBJ2-3): DGGITQSPKYLFRKEGQNVTLSCEQNLNHDAMYWYRQDPGQGLRLIYYSQIVNDFQKGDIAEGYSVSREKKESFPLTVTSAQKNPTAFYLCASSVTGSTDTQYFGPGTRLTVL.

This chain links TRBV5-1 with TRBJ2-2, with a weak D call TRBD1 (6 bases). The CDR3 length is 16 residues. V dropped 4 bases and J dropped 2 bases, with 15 bases sitting between them. CDR1 is SGHRS and CDR2 is YFSETQ in the germline V gene. This CDR3 reads CASSIQGATNTGELFF. In nucleotides, the CDR3 is TGCGCCAGCAGCATACAGGGCGCTACAAACACCGGGGAGCTGTTTTTT.

The chain carries TRBV29-1 and TRBJ2-5, with a tentative D call TRBD2 (6 bases). The CDR3 is made up of 13 amino acids. V was clipped by 4 bases and J by 5 bases, with 14 bases between them. Germline V lookup: CDR1 SQVTM, CDR2 ANQGSEA. CDR3: CSVGGRAGETQYF. DNA of the CDR3: TGCAGCGTTGGAGGCAGGGCGGGGGAGACCCAGTACTTC.

In DNA form, the CDR3 reads TGCGCCAGCAGCTTGCAGGCCCGAGAAGAAAAGTACTTC. Amino acid sequence: CASSLQAREEKYF. V and J are TRBV5-1 and TRBJ2-7; D is uncertain. The CDR3 loop spans 13 amino acids. From germline, CDR1 is SGHRS and CDR2 YFSETQ. Trimming stripped 1 base from V and 11 bases from J, with 16 bases between.

The chain recombines TRBV28 with TRBJ1-1, with 8 bases matching TRBD1. Germline V lookup: CDR1 MDHEN, CDR2 SYDVKM. This CDR3 region has 15 residues. V shed 4 bases, J shed 4 bases, and the junction held 8 bases outside the gene matches. This CDR3 is CASSSLQGGRTEAFF. The DNA of the CDR3 is TGTGCCAGCAGTTCCCTACAGGGGGGTCGCACTGAAGCTTTCTTT.

The chain joins TRBV28 to TRBJ2-6, with a tentative D call TRBD2 (7 bases). CDR1 and CDR2 (germline): MDHEN, SYDVKM. V lost 4 bases, J lost 0 bases, and 19 bases lay in between. The CDR3 runs to 19 residues. The CDR3 protein is CASSSGGYGGPSGANVLTF. Written as DNA, the CDR3 is TGTGCCAGCAGTTCGGGAGGTTACGGGGGCCCCTCTGGGGCCAACGTCCTGACTTTC. Filled out from reference TRBV28 and TRBJ2-6, the complete variable domain reads DVKVTQSSRYLVKRTGEKVFLECVQDMDHENMFWYRQDPGLGLRLIYFSYDVKMKEKGDIPEGYSVSREKKERFSLILESASTNQTSMYLCASSSGGYGGPSGANVLTFGAGSRLTVL.